One T cell receptor (beta chain) is described in this entry. No antigen is known for it. TCRdb keeps only in-frame clones here, not all; method: immunoSEQ multiplex PCR. The profile shows about 9,800 clones, around 64% of them singletons. These data are taken from a study of tissue T cells after allogeneic stem cell transplantation. Whole-study findings and limits: This small cohort was clinically heterogeneous, and sampling depth was a limitation. Anatomically similar tissues had similar TCR repertoires within each patient.

Germline loops: CDR1 SQVTM, CDR2 ANQGSEA. The CDR3 runs to 13 residues. J gave up 15 bases and V 3 bases, and 14 bases lay outside the gene matches. Comparators without hematopoietic cell transplant had other cancers, at least five gastrointestinal samples, and no known gastrointestinal disease. This chain uses TRBV29-1 with TRBJ2-1, with 7 positions matching TRBD1. This sequence originates from a woman between 18 and 50 years old with breast cancer. The material was tissue from the ileum, obtained at autopsy. The CDR3 region has the DNA TGCAGCGTTGAGGGGGACAGCCTTCCTTCGGGGTTCTTC. Translating gives CSVEGDSLPSGFF.